One and the same sample provided the 7 T cell receptor beta chains below, sequenced in a study of PD-1 blockade in classical Hodgkin lymphoma. There was relapse after autologous stem cell transplantation in every patient, and there was variation in brentuximab vedotin exposure. Only in-frame clones appear in the TCRdb table, and some are missing; sequencing was by immunoSEQ multiplex PCR. The sample lists about 46,000 clones; around three quarters were seen once. The sequencing here drew on peripheral blood mononuclear cells (PBMCs), taken before the second cycle of nivolumab. Receptor source: a human donor with classical Hodgkin lymphoma.

V is TRBV5-4 and J is TRBJ2-3; 7 bases agree with TRBD1. CDR3 length: 16 residues. V trimming: 4 bases; J trimming: 1 base; junction bases outside the gene matches: 9. Germline assignment: CDR1 SGHNT and CDR2 YYREEE (reference sequence). The CDR3 spells CASSDRQGSGTDTQYF. CDR3 nucleotides: TGTGCCAGCAGCGATCGACAGGGCAGTGGCACAGATACGCAGTATTTT.

The genes are TRBV27 and TRBJ2-3, with 9 bases identical to TRBD2. V dropped 3 bases and J dropped 6; count of bases not matched to a gene: 4. From germline, CDR1 is MNHEY and CDR2 SMNVEV (reference sequence). The CDR3 loop spans 14 amino acids. The CDR3 region is CASSFWTSADTQYF. The DNA of the CDR3 is TGTGCCAGCAGTTTCTGGACTAGCGCGGATACGCAGTATTTT.

The chain joins TRBV5-6 to TRBJ2-7; unclear D gene. Trimming stripped 2 bases from V and 1 base from J, with 7 bases between. Germline V lookup: CDR1 SGHDT, CDR2 YYEEEE. This CDR3 contains 13 residues. The CDR3 coding sequence is TGTGCCAGCAGCTTCTGGGATTCCTACGAGCAGTACTTC. It translates to CASSFWDSYEQYF.

This chain links TRBV9 with TRBJ1-2; D is ambiguous. CDR1 and CDR2 (germline): SGDLS, YYNGEE. The CDR3 runs 13 residues. V was pared by 0 bases and J by 6 bases, with 9 bases between. CDR3 DNA sequence: TGTGCCAGCAGCGTAGAGCTCGGCGATGGCTACACCTTC. Translated: CASSVELGDGYTF.

The chain is built from TRBV4-3 and TRBJ2-7; D not resolved. The germline V and J ends were trimmed by 1 base and 3 bases, with 10 bases remaining between them. The CDR3 length is 14 residues. Germline V gene data show CDR1 as LGHNA and CDR2 as YSLEER. The CDR3 DNA is TGCGCCAGCAGCCAAGTAGGGTGGGACTACGAGCAGTACTTC. Protein: CASSQVGWDYEQYF.

The gene calls are TRBV7-6 and TRBJ1-1; unclear D gene. With 5 bases removed from V and 7 bases from J, the gap between germline ends came to 17 bases. Germline values: CDR1 SGHVS, CDR2 FNYEAQ. The CDR3 is 14 residues long. The CDR3 is CASSPTNSAGEAFF. CDR3 DNA sequence: TGTGCCAGCAGCCCCACCAATTCGGCAGGTGAAGCTTTCTTT.

V is TRBV27 and J is TRBJ2-1; 7 bases are shared with TRBD1. The J segment lost 10 bases and the V segment lost 2 bases, leaving 11 bases of the junction unmatched. The CDR3 extends over 15 amino acids. Germline CDR1 MNHEY, CDR2 SMNVEV (reference sequence). The CDR3 nucleotides read TGTGCCAGCAGTTTAGGTACAGGGGCCGGAGCAGAGCAGTTCTTC. Its protein is CASSLGTGAGAEQFF.